This T cell receptor (beta chain) was sequenced for a study of blood T cell repertoires in COVID-19. Study-wide context: PBMCs, B-cell-depleted T cells, or T cells provided the cDNA or gDNA that made up the material.

Clones were sequenced by immunoSEQ multiplex PCR, and TCRdb holds only the in-frame ones, with some missing. Of around 240,000 clones listed, 80% to 90% were seen once; the top ten hold approximately 0.89%. Germline values: CDR1 LNHNV, CDR2 YYDKDF (reference sequence). Trimming removed 1 base at V and 5 bases at J, with 18 bases between. CDR3 length: 17 residues. This receptor was taken from a man aged 35-49 years with acute or convalescent COVID-19. The sequenced sample was peripheral blood. The chain carries TRBV15 and TRBJ2-1, with D hard to call. The CDR3 sequence: CATSRVNKRLPNNEQFF. DNA for the CDR3: TGTGCCACCAGCAGAGTTAATAAGAGACTCCCGAACAATGAGCAGTTCTTC.